These 22 T cell receptor beta chains share one sample of origin, sequenced in a study of blood T cell repertoires in COVID-19. Assay used: immunoSEQ multiplex PCR; TCRdb lists only in-frame clones, some missing. The profile shows hundreds of thousands of clones, 85% of them singletons. Sequencing was carried out using PBMCs or T cells enriched from blood (not recorded which). These TCRs come from a middle-aged man who had recovered from COVID-19.

The genes are TRBV6-2 or TRBV6-3 and TRBJ2-7; possibly TRBD1 for D (5 bases). The CDR3 has 15 amino acids. Germline CDR1 is MNHEY and CDR2 is SVGEGT. Trimming took 0 bases from V and 2 from J, leaving 11 bases between them. Here the CDR3 reads CASSYSPGSPYEQYF. The CDR3 bases are TGTGCCAGCAGTTACTCGCCAGGGTCGCCCTACGAGCAGTACTTC.

The chain joins TRBV15 to TRBJ2-5; 7 bases are a match to TRBD2. J was trimmed by 2 bases and V by 0 bases; bases with no gene match: 12. Germline lookup yields CDR1 LNHNV and CDR2 YYDKDF (reference sequence). CDR3 length: 18 amino acids. The CDR3 nucleotides read TGTGCCACCAGCAGAGAAGGCAGTAGCGGGTCCACTCAAGAGACCCAGTACTTC. It translates to CATSREGSSGSTQETQYF.

The chain uses TRBV10-3 and TRBJ1-2; D is perhaps TRBD1 (6 bases). V lost 2 bases and J lost 5, with 9 bases in between. The CDR3 is 13 amino acids. Germline V gene sequence: CDR1 ENHRY, CDR2 SYGVKD. CDR3 sequence reads: CAISEEQGYGYTF. CDR3 sequence (DNA): TGTGCCATCAGTGAGGAACAGGGATATGGCTACACCTTC.

V usage is TRBV15 and J usage is TRBJ1-3; no clear D. Trimming stripped 0 bases from V and 0 bases from J, with 12 bases between. The CDR3 covers 17 residues. Germline CDR1 and CDR2: LNHNV and YYDKDF (reference sequence). CDR3 sequence reads: CATSREPSESSGNTIYF. The CDR3 coding sequence is TGTGCCACCAGCAGAGAACCTAGCGAAAGCTCTGGAAACACCATATATTTT.

The chain couples TRBV21-1 to TRBJ1-5; TRBD1, the D gene given by the table, was not confirmed from the DNA. TRBV21-1 is tagged as a pseudogene. The CDR3 totals 19 residues. The CDR3 coding sequence is TGTGCCAGCAGCAAAGAGGTACAGGGGGCAACGGATAGCAATCAGCCCCAGCATTTT. Protein: CASSKEVQGATDSNQPQHF.

The chain has TRBV28 and TRBJ1-6, with a weak D call TRBD1 (6 bases). Germline loops: CDR1 MDHEN, CDR2 SYDVKM. V lost 3 bases and J lost 7, with 13 bases in between. The CDR3 sequence is 15 residues long. CDR3 loop: CASSFEGGANSPLHF. Here the CDR3 DNA reads TGTGCCAGCAGTTTTGAGGGGGGGGCCAATTCACCCCTCCACTTT.

The chain joins TRBV5-1 to TRBJ1-1; D unclear. Germline CDR1 SGHRS, CDR2 YFSETQ. Between the trimmed V and J ends, which lost 0 bases and 7 bases, there was a span of 10 bases. The CDR3 length is 13 residues. CDR3 sequence reads: CASSLEVGVEAFF. CDR3 in DNA: TGCGCCAGCAGCTTGGAGGTCGGGGTTGAAGCTTTCTTT.

V gene TRBV11-2 combines with J gene TRBJ2-7, with 7 bases fitting TRBD1. The CDR3 has 15 residues. The germline CDR1 and CDR2 sequences are SGHAT and FQNNGV. The trim removed 4 bases at V and 3 bases at J, leaving 9 bases unmatched. This CDR3 reads CASSWQGDSFYEQYF. CDR3 DNA sequence: TGTGCCAGCAGCTGGCAGGGGGACAGCTTCTACGAGCAGTACTTC.

J is TRBJ2-1 and V is TRBV30; no firm D call. Trimming removed 0 bases at V and 7 bases at J, with 16 bases between. Germline CDR1 and CDR2: GTSNPN and SVGIG (reference sequence). This CDR3 is built from 15 residues. The chain's CDR3 is CAWSVRGPPGNEQFF. DNA of the CDR3: TGTGCCTGGAGTGTACGAGGTCCTCCCGGGAATGAGCAGTTCTTC.

V usage is TRBV30 and J usage is TRBJ2-2; no clear D. The CDR3 has 14 residues. Between the trimmed V and J ends, which lost 0 bases and 7 bases, there was a span of 12 bases. Germline values: CDR1 GTSNPN, CDR2 SVGIG (reference sequence). CDR3 in DNA: TGTGCCTGGAGTGTCCCGTTCAGGTTCGGGGAGCTGTTTTTT. This sequence encodes CAWSVPFRFGELFF.

The rearrangement joins TRBV5-1 to TRBJ2-1, with 7 bases lining up with TRBD1. The germline V gene encodes CDR1 SGHRS and CDR2 YFSETQ. CDR3 length: 12 residues. The ends lost 4 bases at V and 9 bases at J; junction bases unmatched: 4. CDR3 in DNA: TGCGCCAGCAGCACAGGGGTGGGTGAGCAGTTCTTC. This codes for CASSTGVGEQFF.

The chain carries TRBV7-9 and TRBJ2-3; 7 bases are shared with TRBD2. This CDR3 contains 16 residues. J was trimmed by 4 bases and V by 5 bases; bases with no gene match: 12. Per germline, CDR1 SEHNR and CDR2 FQNEAQ (reference sequence). In nucleotides, the CDR3 is TGTGCCAGCAGCAGAAGCGGGAATAACTTGCCAGATACGCAGTATTTT. Translated, it gives CASSRSGNNLPDTQYF.

V and J are TRBV5-4 and TRBJ2-1; D is undetermined. This CDR3 has 15 amino acids. Between the trimmed V and J ends, which lost 2 bases and 0 bases, there was a span of 9 bases. CDR1 is SGHNT and CDR2 is YYREEE in the germline V gene (reference sequence). DNA for the CDR3: TGTGCCAGCAGCTTAGAAATTAGCTCCTACAATGAGCAGTTCTTC. This codes for CASSLEISSYNEQFF.

This sequence joins TRBV6-2 or TRBV6-3 and TRBJ1-5; 7 bases agree with TRBD1. CDR1 is MNHEY and CDR2 is SVGEGT in the germline V gene. The CDR3 consists of 16 residues. The J segment lost 6 bases and the V segment lost 5 bases, leaving 13 bases of the junction unmatched. The CDR3 region is CASSPTTGLSGQPQHF. The DNA for the CDR3 is TGTGCCAGCAGTCCGACGACAGGGTTAAGCGGTCAGCCCCAGCATTTT.

This clone has a handful of counts. The genes are TRBV20-1 and TRBJ2-2; 7 bases are shared with TRBD2. The CDR3 has 11 amino acids. The V gene end was trimmed by 5 bases and the J gene end by 7 bases; junction bases not matched to a gene: 1. The germline V gene has CDR1 DFQATT and CDR2 SNEGSKA (reference sequence). The CDR3 sequence: CSAAGVGELFF. CDR3 bases: TGCAGTGCTGCGGGAGTCGGGGAGCTGTTTTTT.

The chain couples TRBV12-5 to TRBJ1-5, with a weak D call TRBD1 (5 bases). This CDR3 comprises 18 residues. Germline-derived CDR1 and CDR2 are LGHNT and FRNRAP. Trimming cost V 4 bases and J 0 bases, with 19 bases left between them. CDR3 bases: TGTGCTAGTGGTTCCAAACACCAGGGAATTCATAGCAATCAGCCCCAGCATTTT. It is translated as CASGSKHQGIHSNQPQHF.

This chain connects TRBV14 to TRBJ1-2, with 7 nucleotides matching TRBD1. The CDR3 consists of 13 residues. Looked up from germline, CDR1 is SGHDN and CDR2 is FVKESK. V gave up 7 bases and J gave up 2 bases; unmatched junction bases: 4. The CDR3, as DNA: TGTGCCAGCAACCCACAGGGGAACTATGGCTACACCTTC. Its translation: CASNPQGNYGYTF.

V is TRBV30 and J is TRBJ1-2; D unclear. The CDR3 is 13 amino acids. Trimming removed 3 bases from V and 4 bases from J, with 12 bases in between. In germline, CDR1 is GTSNPN, CDR2 SVGIG (reference sequence). The CDR3 nucleotides read TGTGCCTGGAGCTCGGGCGGGATCTATGGCTACACCTTC. Translation: CAWSSGGIYGYTF.

This sequence joins TRBV12-2 and TRBJ2-7; the table calls TRBD1, which could not be checked here. TRBV12-2 constitutes a pseudogene. The CDR3 runs to 16 residues. CDR3 loop: CASRFNPGQDSYEQYF. The CDR3 nucleotides read TGTGCAAGTCGCTTTAATCCGGGACAGGATTCCTACGAGCAGTACTTC.

The gene calls are TRBV7-2 and TRBJ2-1, with 10 nucleotides matching TRBD2. After removal of 5 bases from V and 6 bases from J, the junction contained 10 bases not matched to a gene. This CDR3 is built from 16 residues. Germline CDR1 reads SGHTA; CDR2 reads FQGNSA. The CDR3 protein is CASSLLGLAVSNEQFF. The CDR3 bases are TGTGCCAGCAGCCTCCTAGGACTAGCGGTAAGCAATGAGCAGTTCTTC.

V and J are TRBV6-5 and TRBJ1-5; D ambiguous. CDR1 MNHEY and CDR2 SVGAGI come from the germline V gene. The CDR3 is 13 amino acids. V gave up 8 bases and J gave up 2 bases, with 10 bases separating them. The CDR3 sequence: CASRPGGNQPQHF. Here the CDR3 DNA reads TGTGCCAGCCGACCCGGGGGCAATCAGCCCCAGCATTTT.

The chain has TRBV19 and TRBJ1-5, with TRBD1 matching 7 bases. Per the germline V gene, CDR1 is LNHDA and CDR2 is SQIVND (reference sequence). CDR3 size: 14 residues. The trim removed 9 bases at V and 6 bases at J, leaving 11 bases unmatched. As DNA, the CDR3 is TGTGCCAGCCTGGGAGACAGGGCGACTCAGCCCCAGCATTTT. Translating it yields CASLGDRATQPQHF.